This TCR beta chain was sequenced in a study of Ad26.COV2.S vaccination and SARS-CoV-2 variants. Study details: Once, or twice with 56 days between doses, Ad26.COV2.S was given intramuscularly.

Germline V CDR1 and CDR2: LNHDA, SQIVND (reference sequence). This CDR3 has 22 amino acids. The ends lost 3 bases at V and 0 bases at J; junction bases unmatched: 19. Some clones are missing from TCRdb's copy, which holds only in-frame ones; the method was immunoSEQ multiplex PCR. The sample consists of a few hundred thousand clones, about nine tenths of them appearing once. Treatment indicated: roughly 19 received Ad26.COV2.S at low or high dose, single or two shots; 5 received placebo; per-sample allocation not given. Day 63 after the first vaccine or placebo injection was the time point for sampling. Whoever gave the sample was an adult aged 18-55 years in Boston.

The sequence came from a person aged 18-65 years who received the Ad26.COV2.S COVID-19 vaccine or a placebo. The chain employs TRBV19 and TRBJ1-4; 10 bases are shared with TRBD1. The sample consisted of peripheral blood, taken in a trial of Ad26.COV2.S vaccine versus placebo. For the CDR3, the DNA is TGTGCCAGTAGTATCGGGGACAGGGGTGAAGATATTAGCAGAGCAACTAATGAAAAACTGTTTTTT. Its translation: CASSIGDRGEDISRATNEKLFF.